The rows below give T cell receptor beta chains drawn from one sample of a study of breast tumors, draining lymph nodes, adjacent tissues. TCRdb itself ran the multiplex PCR reads through MiXCR, one entry per CDR3 protein. Here the sample spans around 170,000 distinct CDR3 sequences, roughly 30% being singletons. Sequencing input: axillary lymph node tissue. The source of these receptors is a female donor with breast cancer. Some clones in this sample may be carry-over from other donors' samples. Each CDR3 is given with its conserved first and last residue. A D gene is named only where the DNA matches it firmly. Clone size is given for some rows only: seen once, a few or many times, or a class if the clone is expanded.

J | V | D | size | DNA | CDR3
TRBJ2-1 | TRBV11-3 | . | many | TGTGCCAGCAGCTTAGGACTAGTTGACTCCTACAATGAGCAGTTCTTC | CASSLGLVDSYNEQFF
TRBJ2-3 | TRBV15 | TRBD1 | many | TGTGCCACCAGCAGAGAAGGGGGCTATGAACACACAACAGATACGCAGTATTTT | CATSREGGYEHTTDTQYF
TRBJ2-7 | TRBV6-1 | TRBD1 | many | TGTGCCAGCAATGACAGGGTCTACGAGCAGTACTTC | CASNDRVYEQYF
TRBJ2-2 | TRBV7-3 | . | many | TGTGCCAGCAGCCCGGAGAACACCGGGGAGCTGTTTTTT | CASSPENTGELFF
TRBJ2-3 | TRBV7-9 | . | many | TGTGCCAGCAGCTTATCGATCGGGGCAGATACGCAGTATTTT | CASSLSIGADTQYF
TRBJ1-1 | TRBV28 | . | . | TGTGCCAGCAGACTAGGGGGGCAGGGGACTGAAGCTTTCTTT | CASRLGGQGTEAFF
TRBJ1-2 | TRBV9 | TRBD1 | many | TGTGCCAGCAGCCCAACAGGGGACATCCACGATGGCTACACCTTC | CASSPTGDIHDGYTF
TRBJ1-2 | TRBV6-5 | . | few | TGTGCCAGCAGTCACGGACCCTATGGCTACACCTTC | CASSHGPYGYTF
TRBJ2-1 | TRBV7-9 | TRBD2 | many | TGTGCCAGCAGACTAGCGGGGAGAGGGTACAATGAGCAGTTCTTC | CASRLAGRGYNEQFF
TRBJ2-1 | TRBV24-1 | . | many | TGTGCCACCAGTGATCAGTCCAACTCCTACAATGAGCAGTTCTTC | CATSDQSNSYNEQFF
TRBJ2-1 | TRBV3-1 | . | few | TGTGCCAGCAGCCAAGAGACGACCTTGGGCAATGAGCAGTTCTTC | CASSQETTLGNEQFF
TRBJ1-4 | TRBV5-1 | . | . | TGCGCCAGCAGCGTAGGAGGGACTCGTAATGAAAAACTGTTTTTT | CASSVGGTRNEKLFF
TRBJ2-2 | TRBV20-1 | . | many | TGCAGTGCTAGTCTTCCCGGCGGGGTAACGAACACCGGGGAGCTGTTTTTT | CSASLPGGVTNTGELFF
TRBJ1-5 | TRBV19 | TRBD1 | . | TGTGCCAGTAGTAAGGGACAGGGGGGGGGCCAGCCCCAGCATTTT | CASSKGQGGGQPQHF
TRBJ1-6 | TRBV4-1 | . | . | TGCGCCAGCAGCCAAGATGTAGCAGTAGATTCACCCCTCCACTTT | CASSQDVAVDSPLHF
TRBJ2-5 | TRBV11-3 | TRBD2 | many | TGTGCCAGCAGCTTAGATGGGACTACCGGTGGAGAGACCCAGTACTTC | CASSLDGTTGGETQYF
TRBJ2-7 | TRBV6-6 | TRBD1 | . | TGTGCCAGCAGTCACTCGGGACAGGGGCGGTACGAGCAGTACTTC | CASSHSGQGRYEQYF
TRBJ2-7 | TRBV30 | . | . | TGTGCCTGGAATGTAATCGTGGGTCCTAACTACGAGCAGTACTTC | CAWNVIVGPNYEQYF
TRBJ1-2 | TRBV10-1 | . | many | TGCGCCAGCAGTGAGTCCGGGGATCGAGCTAACTATGGCTACACCTTC | CASSESGDRANYGYTF
TRBJ2-5 | TRBV7-7 | . | many | TGTGCTAGCAGCTTAGGGGTAGGGTCTTTGGAGACCCAGTACTTC | CASSLGVGSLETQYF
TRBJ1-4 | TRBV13 | TRBD1 | many | TGCGCCAGCTCCCCAGGGGGGGGTGAAAAACTGTTTTTT | CASSPGGGEKLFF
TRBJ2-3 | TRBV5-4 | TRBD2 | . | TGTGCCAGCAGCACTAGCGGGAGGAGTGGGGATACGCAGTATTTT | CASSTSGRSGDTQYF
TRBJ2-2 | TRBV7-2 | . | many | TGTGCCAGCAGCTTAAACCCAGGCAGGAACACCGGGGAGCTGTTTTTT | CASSLNPGRNTGELFF
TRBJ2-1 | TRBV11-3 | . | few | TGTGCCAGCAGCCCCAGCCGGAACTCCTCCTACAATGAGCAGTTCTTC | CASSPSRNSSYNEQFF
TRBJ1-2 | TRBV6-1 | TRBD1 | . | TGTGCCAGCAGCGAGCCGGACAGGGCTAACTATGGCTACACCTTC | CASSEPDRANYGYTF
TRBJ1-5 | TRBV7-6 | TRBD1 | . | TGTGCGCAACAGGGGGCAGGTCAGCCCCAGCATTTT | CAQQGAGQPQHF
TRBJ1-4 | TRBV6-5 | . | many | TGTGCCAGCAGTCCCTACAGGGCTACTAATGAAAAACTGTTTTTT | CASSPYRATNEKLFF
TRBJ1-5 | TRBV5-5 | . | many | TGTGCCAGCAGCTACAGGGAGCAGCCCCAGCATTTT | CASSYREQPQHF
TRBJ2-1 | TRBV12-5 | . | . | TGTGCTAGTGGTTTGACAACCGGGGCCCACAGTGAGCAGTTCTTC | CASGLTTGAHSEQFF
TRBJ1-6 | TRBV7-2 | . | many | TGTGCCAGCGGCAGCGAAAGCTCCTATAATTCACCCCTCCACTTT | CASGSESSYNSPLHF
TRBJ1-2 | TRBV13 | . | . | TGTGCCAGCAGCCGGGACGGAGTTCGAGGCTACACCTTC | CASSRDGVRGYTF
TRBJ1-4 | TRBV2 | . | medium-sized | TGTGCCACCGGGACGGTGGGCGAAAAACTGTTTTTT | CATGTVGEKLFF
TRBJ2-5 | TRBV7-6 | . | many | TGTGCCAGCAGCATATGGACAGGAGGGGAGACCCAGTACTTC | CASSIWTGGETQYF
TRBJ1-3 | TRBV10-3 | . | many | TGTGCCAGTACAGGCCCCTCTGGAAACACCATATATTTT | CASTGPSGNTIYF
TRBJ1-5 | TRBV6-2/TRBV6-3 | TRBD1 | . | TGTGCCAGCAGTTTCGGGACAGGGCGTCCCAATCAGCACCAGCATTTT | CASSFGTGRPNQHQHF
TRBJ2-2 | TRBV9 | TRBD2 | . | TGTGCCAGCAGCAAGGGACTAGCGGGAGGGGAGCTGTTTTTT | CASSKGLAGGELFF
TRBJ2-5 | TRBV2 | . | many | TGTGCCAGCAGACAAGAGACCCAGTACTTC | CASRQETQYF